This T cell receptor (beta chain) appears in the sequencing data of a study of cytomegalovirus exposure and HLA in healthy donors. The PCR made use of 60 Vbeta and 13 Jbeta primers. Generated by immunoSEQ multiplex PCR, the TCRdb table keeps only in-frame clones and is missing some. Seen here are roughly 130,000 clones, over 70% observed once, and the top ten hold 2.1%. This CDR3 is 16 amino acids long. CDR1 is KGHSH and CDR2 is LQKENI in the germline V gene. V was clipped by 6 bases and J by 0 bases; unmatched bases: 8. Material for sequencing was PBMCs. The V and J genes are TRBV18 and TRBJ1-3; 7 nucleotides align to TRBD1. This clonotype was sampled from a woman aged 40 to 50 in good health and CMV-seropositive. CDR3 nucleotides: TGTGCCAGCTCGCAAACAGGGGCCAGCTCTGGAAACACCATATATTTT. Amino acid sequence: CASSQTGASSGNTIYF. The full variable domain, its missing parts supplied by reference TRBV18 and TRBJ1-3, is NAGVMQNPRHLVRRRGQEARLRCSPMKGHSHVYWYRQLPEEGLKFMVYLQKENIIDESGMPKERFSAEFPKEGPSILRIQQVVRGDSAAYFCASSQTGASSGNTIYFGEGSWLTVV.